The present T cell receptor (beta chain) was sequenced within a study of control samples from healthy donors and cancer patients. Produced via immunoSEQ multiplex PCR; TCRdb's table is partial and in-frame only. Altogether tens of thousands of clones are present, roughly 94% being singletons, with the ten largest covering roughly 2.3%. The germline V gene has CDR1 DFQATT and CDR2 SNEGSKA (reference sequence). The CDR3 covers 12 residues. V was clipped by 3 bases and J by 2 bases, with 8 bases between them. The J gene is TRBJ2-7, the V gene TRBV20-1; tentatively, D is TRBD1 (5 bases). This clonotype originated in a man aged 25 to 40 in good health. Sequencing was carried out using blood. The CDR3 sequence: CSASTGAYEQYF. In nucleotides, the CDR3 is TGCAGTGCTAGTACAGGAGCCTACGAGCAGTACTTC.